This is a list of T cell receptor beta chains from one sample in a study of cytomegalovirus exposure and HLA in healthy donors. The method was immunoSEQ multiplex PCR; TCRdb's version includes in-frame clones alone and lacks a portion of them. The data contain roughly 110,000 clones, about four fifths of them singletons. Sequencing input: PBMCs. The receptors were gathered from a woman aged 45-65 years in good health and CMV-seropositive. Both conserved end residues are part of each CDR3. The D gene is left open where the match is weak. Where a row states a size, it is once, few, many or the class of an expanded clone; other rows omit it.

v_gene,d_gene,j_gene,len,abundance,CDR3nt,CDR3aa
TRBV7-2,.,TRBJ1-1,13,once,TGTGCCAGCAGCTTAGTATCAGGGACTGAAGCTTTCTTT,CASSLVSGTEAFF
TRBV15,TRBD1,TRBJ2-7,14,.,TGTGCCACCAACAGGGACAGGAGCAGCCACGAGCAGTACTTC,CATNRDRSSHEQYF
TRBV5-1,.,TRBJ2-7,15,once,TGCGCCAGCAGCTTGGCCGGAGGAGGCTCCTACGAGCAGTACTTC,CASSLAGGGSYEQYF
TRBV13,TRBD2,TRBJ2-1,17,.,TGTGCCAGCAGCCCTCGGACTAGGGAAACCTTAGACAATGAGCAGTTCTTC,CASSPRTRETLDNEQFF
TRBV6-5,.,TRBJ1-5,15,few,TGTGCCAGCAGCCCCCATTCCGGGGTGAATCAGCCCCAGCATTTT,CASSPHSGVNQPQHF
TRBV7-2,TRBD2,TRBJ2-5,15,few,TGTGCCAGCAGCTCGGGACTAGCGGGGTATGAGACCCAGTACTTC,CASSSGLAGYETQYF
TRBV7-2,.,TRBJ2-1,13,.,TGTGCCAGCAGCTTAGGTCTAGAGTCTGAGCAGTTCTTC,CASSLGLESEQFF
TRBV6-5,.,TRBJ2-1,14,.,TGTGCCAGCAGAGCTACAGACGCTTACAATGAGCAGTTCTTC,CASRATDAYNEQFF
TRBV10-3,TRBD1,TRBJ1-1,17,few,TGTGCCATCAGTACCTCCACACAGGGGCAGGCGAACACTGAAGCTTTCTTT,CAISTSTQGQANTEAFF
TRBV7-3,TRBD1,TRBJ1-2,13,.,TGTGCCAGCAGCGCGGGACAGTTTTATGGCTACACCTTC,CASSAGQFYGYTF
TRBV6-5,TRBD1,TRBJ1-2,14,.,TGTGCCAGCAGGGGACAGGGGGAGTCTTATGGCTACACCTTC,CASRGQGESYGYTF
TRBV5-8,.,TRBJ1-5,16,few,TGTGCCAGCAGCTTCCTAGGGGGTGTTAGCAATCAGCCCCAGCATTTT,CASSFLGGVSNQPQHF
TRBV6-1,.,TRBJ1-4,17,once,TGTGCCAGCAGTGATTATTCTCTGGCAGGGGCTAATGAAAAACTGTTTTTT,CASSDYSLAGANEKLFF
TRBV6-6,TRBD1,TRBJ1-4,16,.,TGTGCCAGCAGTTACTCACAGGGGATGTACAATGAAAAACTGTTTTTT,CASSYSQGMYNEKLFF
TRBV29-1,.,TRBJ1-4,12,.,TGCAGCGTTGCGGGGTCTAATGAAAAACTGTTTTTT,CSVAGSNEKLFF
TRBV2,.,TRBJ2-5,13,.,TGTGCCAGCAGTGAACTTTTCCAAGAGACCCAGTACTTC,CASSELFQETQYF
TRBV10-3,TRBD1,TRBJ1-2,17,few,TGTGCCATCAGTGAGTCGACTCTTCGGACAGGAGTCTATGGCTACACCTTC,CAISESTLRTGVYGYTF
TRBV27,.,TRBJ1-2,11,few,TGTGCCAGCGGCCGGGGGGCCGGCTACACCTTC,CASGRGAGYTF
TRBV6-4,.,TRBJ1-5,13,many,TGTGCCAGCAGTGCAGGGGATGATCAGCCCCAGCATTTT,CASSAGDDQPQHF
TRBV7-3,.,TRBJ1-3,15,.,TGTGCCAGCAGCTTACAAGGGGCCGACGGAAACACCATATATTTT,CASSLQGADGNTIYF
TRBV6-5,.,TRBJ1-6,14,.,TGTGCCAGCAGCCAAATAACAAATAATTCACCCCTCCACTTT,CASSQITNNSPLHF
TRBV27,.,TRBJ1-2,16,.,TGTGCCAGCAGCACTTTGACCGGGACACGAAACTATGGCTACACCTTC,CASSTLTGTRNYGYTF
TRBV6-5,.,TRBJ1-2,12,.,TGTGCCAGCAGTTACGCAGGGGATGGCTACACCTTC,CASSYAGDGYTF
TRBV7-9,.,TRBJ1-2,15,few,TGTGCAGCCACGCCGCCGTTTTCTTCTAACTATGGCTACACCTTC,CAATPPFSSNYGYTF
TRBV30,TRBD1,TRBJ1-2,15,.,TGTGCCTGGAGTGTCCGGAGCAGGGGGCTTTATGGCTACACCTTC,CAWSVRSRGLYGYTF
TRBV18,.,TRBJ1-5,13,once,TGTGCCAGCTCACCAGAAGCGAATCAGCCCCAGCATTTT,CASSPEANQPQHF
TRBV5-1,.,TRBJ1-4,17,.,TGCGCCAGCAGCCCGGACGGGCGGGCGGAGGCTAATGAAAAACTGTTTTTT,CASSPDGRAEANEKLFF
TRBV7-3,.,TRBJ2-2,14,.,TGTGCCAGCAGCTTAATACTCGATACTGGGGAGCTGTTTTTT,CASSLILDTGELFF
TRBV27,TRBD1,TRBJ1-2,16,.,TGTGCCAGCAGTTCTCGGACAGGCCCCACTCTATGGGACTACACCTTC,CASSSRTGPTLWDYTF
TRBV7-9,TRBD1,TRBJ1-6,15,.,TGTGCCAGCAGTCCAGGCGGGACAGGGCTTTCACCCCTCCACTTT,CASSPGGTGLSPLHF
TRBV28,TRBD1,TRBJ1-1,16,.,TGTGCCAGCAGCGCCCACCCGGGACAGTTGAACACTGAAGCTTTCTTT,CASSAHPGQLNTEAFF
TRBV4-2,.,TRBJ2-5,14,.,TGTGCCAGCAGCCAAGATTCCCGGTCAGAGACCCAGTACTTC,CASSQDSRSETQYF